The 20 T cell receptor beta chains given below trace back to one sample, sequenced in a study of CD8 T cells in Susac syndrome. RNA amounts of roughly 0.5 to 1 ug underwent reverse transcription with random hexamers. One entry per CDR3 protein results from TCRdb running MiXCR on the immunoSEQ multiplex PCR reads. The sample holds some 190,000 distinct CDR3 sequences, around 93% seen once. Sequencing was performed on CD4+ T cells from PBMCs. The receptors derive from a human donor in good health.

This clonotype was found once. The CDR3 DNA reads as TGTGCCAGTAGTAACACCGGGACAGCAGGCCACGAGCAGTACTTC. Translating it yields CASSNTGTAGHEQYF. The V and J genes are TRBV19 and TRBJ2-7, with 7 positions matching TRBD1. Germline V lookup: CDR1 LNHDA, CDR2 SQIVND (reference sequence). The CDR3 consists of 15 residues. After removal of 4 bases from V and 5 bases from J, the junction contained 11 bases not matched to a gene.

This chain connects TRBV9 to TRBJ1-5; TRBD1 is a possible D gene (5 bases). This CDR3 is 13 amino acids long. V gave up 2 bases and J gave up 7 bases, with 10 bases separating them. Germline V lookup: CDR1 SGDLS, CDR2 YYNGEE. The CDR3 region has the DNA TGTGCCAGCAGCGTCGCAGGGCAACAGCCCCAGCATTTT. The encoded protein is CASSVAGQQPQHF.

The J gene is TRBJ2-2, the V gene TRBV6-2 or TRBV6-3, with TRBD2 identical over 7 bases. The germline CDR1 and CDR2 sequences are MNHEY and SVGEGT. Trimming cost V 7 bases and J 1 base; bases outside gene matches: 9. The CDR3 consists of 16 residues. CDR3 DNA: TGTGCCAGCACCCACCGGGGGGTCCAGAACACCGGGGAGCTGTTTTTT. Its protein product is CASTHRGVQNTGELFF.

The chain employs TRBV27 and TRBJ2-2; 7 bases are shared with TRBD1. Germline V gene lookup returns CDR1 MNHEY and CDR2 SMNVEV (reference sequence). Losses at the gene ends were 0 bases for V and 5 bases for J; bases not matched to a gene: 0. This CDR3 is 14 amino acids long. The chain's CDR3 is CASSLSTGTGELFF. The CDR3 DNA is TGTGCCAGCAGTTTATCGACAGGGACCGGGGAGCTGTTTTTT.

This clonotype has more than one count but fewer than ten. The chain couples TRBV7-9 to TRBJ2-4, with D unclear. CDR1 and CDR2 (germline): SEHNR, FQNEAQ (reference sequence). CDR3 length: 15 residues. Trimming stripped 5 bases from V and 0 bases from J, with 11 bases between. CDR3 nucleotides: TGTGCCAGCAGCCCTTCAACTGTAGCCAAAAACATTCAGTACTTC. This gives the protein CASSPSTVAKNIQYF.

The CDR3 loop is CASILNNLRWTEAFF. The CDR3, as DNA: TGTGCCAGCATATTAAACAACCTTAGATGGACTGAAGCTTTCTTT. The chain has TRBV6-2 or TRBV6-3 and TRBJ1-1; D unresolved. This CDR3 spans 15 amino acids. The germline CDR1 and CDR2 sequences are MNHEY and SVGEGT. Trimming stripped 7 bases from V and 5 bases from J, with 20 bases between.

V and J are TRBV6-6 and TRBJ1-4; D remains unclear. The CDR3 has 13 residues. Germline V gene data show CDR1 as MNHNY and CDR2 as SVGAGI (reference sequence). Trimming removed 2 bases at V and 5 bases at J, with 6 bases between. The CDR3, as DNA: TGTGCCAGCAGTTACAGGTGGAATGAAAAACTGTTTTTT. Its translation: CASSYRWNEKLFF.

The V gene is TRBV19, the J gene TRBJ1-5; TRBD1 matches at 8 bases. Trimming at V came to 6 bases and at J to 7 bases, leaving 11 bases not matched to a gene. This CDR3 spans 15 amino acids. Germline V CDR1 and CDR2: LNHDA, SQIVND (reference sequence). The CDR3 DNA follows: TGTGCCAGTAGATCAGACAGGGGAGGGCGACAGCCCCAGCATTTT. It yields the protein CASRSDRGGRQPQHF.

The rearrangement links TRBV5-4 to TRBJ2-7; perhaps TRBD2 as D (6 bases). CDR1 SGHNT and CDR2 YYREEE come from the germline V gene (reference sequence). The CDR3 has 15 residues. V lost 4 bases and J lost 4, with 18 bases in between. The chain's CDR3 is CASSASPAGPYEQYF. CDR3 coding DNA: TGTGCCAGCAGCGCATCGCCCGCGGGGCCTTACGAGCAGTACTTC.

The chain uses TRBV28 and TRBJ1-1, with D unresolved. V lost 3 bases and J 4 bases, leaving 9 bases between the germline ends. The germline CDR1 and CDR2 sequences are MDHEN and SYDVKM. The CDR3 length is 13 residues. The CDR3 nucleotides are TGTGCCAGCAGTTTGAGGACGGTCACTGAAGCTTTCTTT. Translation gives CASSLRTVTEAFF.

This sequence joins TRBV6-6 and TRBJ1-2; D is undetermined. The CDR3 is made up of 15 amino acids. Looked up from germline, CDR1 is MNHNY and CDR2 is SVGAGI (reference sequence). V lost 5 bases and J 6 bases, leaving 19 bases between the germline ends. CDR3 region: CASSTLGGEKNGYTF. CDR3 sequence (DNA): TGTGCCAGCAGTACCTTAGGCGGGGAGAAGAATGGCTACACCTTC.

The chain uses TRBV12-3 or TRBV12-4 and TRBJ1-6, with D possibly being TRBD1 (5 bases). V was shortened by 3 bases and J by 7 bases, with 10 bases between the two germline ends. The CDR3 runs to 14 residues. In DNA form, the CDR3 reads TGTGCCAGCAGTTTGCAGGGATGGAATTCACCCCTCCACTTT. It is translated as CASSLQGWNSPLHF.

CDR3 DNA: TGTGCCAGCACCCGAGACAGGGGGCAATACGAGCAGTACTTC. Protein sequence: CASTRDRGQYEQYF. This chain links TRBV7-2 with TRBJ2-7, with 10 nucleotides matching TRBD1. Germline V lookup: CDR1 SGHTA, CDR2 FQGNSA. The CDR3 runs to 14 residues. With V trimmed by 7 bases and J by 4 bases, 7 bases remained unmatched.

The sample holds one count of this clonotype. CDR3 sequence reads: CASSQWGGPSTDTQYF. In DNA form, the CDR3 reads TGTGCCAGCAGCCAGTGGGGGGGCCCAAGCACAGATACGCAGTATTTT. The rearrangement joins TRBV3-1 to TRBJ2-3; D possibly corresponds to TRBD2 (7 bases). The germline gives CDR1 LGHDT, CDR2 YNNKEL (reference sequence). Trimming stripped 3 bases from V and 0 bases from J, with 13 bases between. The CDR3 is 16 residues long.

The J gene is TRBJ2-5, the V gene TRBV5-1, with 8 nucleotides matching TRBD2. The CDR3 length is 13 residues. CDR1 and CDR2 from the germline V gene are SGHRS and YFSETQ. V was clipped by 7 bases and J by 4 bases; unmatched bases: 6. Here the CDR3 reads CASFLAGGETQYF. CDR3 coding DNA: TGCGCCAGCTTCCTAGCGGGTGGAGAGACCCAGTACTTC.

The J gene is TRBJ2-3, the V gene TRBV7-2, with D perhaps matching TRBD2 (6 bases). Trimming removed 5 bases from V and 5 bases from J, with 20 bases in between. Germline values: CDR1 SGHTA, CDR2 FQGNSA. There are 16 residues in the CDR3. In nucleotides, the CDR3 is TGTGCCAGCAGCGCACTCCTGGGCGGGGTGGGAGATACGCAGTATTTT. Protein: CASSALLGGVGDTQYF.

CDR3: CASSLLGGDNSPLHF. In nucleotides, the CDR3 is TGTGCCAGCAGCCTACTAGGGGGGGATAATTCACCCCTCCACTTT. The chain uses TRBV7-9 and TRBJ1-6; TRBD1 might be the D (6 bases). From germline, CDR1 is SEHNR and CDR2 FQNEAQ (reference sequence). CDR3 length: 15 residues. V lost 5 bases and J 5 bases, leaving 13 bases between the germline ends. Filled out from reference TRBV7-9 and TRBJ1-6, the complete variable domain reads DTGVSQNPRHKITKRGQNVTFRCDPISEHNRLYWYRQTLGQGPEFLTYFQNEAQLEKSRLLSDRFSAERPKGSFSTLEIQRTEQGDSAMYLCASSLLGGDNSPLHFGNGTRLTVT.

CDR3 DNA sequence: TGTGCCAGCAGCCAAGTCCCGTTGAAGGGGATAGGCTACTACACCTTC. This encodes CASSQVPLKGIGYYTF. The chain is built from TRBV4-2 and TRBJ1-2, with a tentative D call TRBD1 (5 bases). This CDR3 region has 16 residues. Germline V lookup: CDR1 LGHNA, CDR2 YNFKEQ. V shed 1 base and J shed 10 bases, with 22 bases lying between them.

This clonotype was recorded a few times. The CDR3 region is CASISNRERAFF. The CDR3 DNA sequence: TGTGCCAGTATTTCCAACCGGGAGAGAGCTTTCTTT. The J gene is TRBJ1-1, the V gene TRBV19; D unclear. This CDR3 region has 12 residues. Deletions cut 7 bases from V and 10 bases from J, with 16 bases between. Germline V lookup: CDR1 LNHDA, CDR2 SQIVND (reference sequence).

This chain uses TRBV12-3 or TRBV12-4 with TRBJ1-1; the D gene is possibly TRBD1 (5 bases). This CDR3 is built from 12 residues. The V end was cut by 5 bases, the J end by 6 bases, with 10 bases between. DNA for the CDR3: TGTGCCAGCAGTCAGGGACTTCCTGAAGCTTTCTTT. This encodes CASSQGLPEAFF.